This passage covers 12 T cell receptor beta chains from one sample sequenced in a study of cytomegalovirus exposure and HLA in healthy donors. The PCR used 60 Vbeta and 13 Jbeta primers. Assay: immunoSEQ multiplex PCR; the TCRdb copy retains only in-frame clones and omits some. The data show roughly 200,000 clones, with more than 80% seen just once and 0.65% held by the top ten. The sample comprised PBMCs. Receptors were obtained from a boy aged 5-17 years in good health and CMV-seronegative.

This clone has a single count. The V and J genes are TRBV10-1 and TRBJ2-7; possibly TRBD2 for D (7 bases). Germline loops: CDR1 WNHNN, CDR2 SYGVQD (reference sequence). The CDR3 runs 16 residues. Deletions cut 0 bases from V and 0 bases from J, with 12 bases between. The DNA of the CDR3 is TGCGCCAGCAGTGAGTCGGGGGGGGGCCGCTCCTACGAGCAGTACTTC. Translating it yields CASSESGGGRSYEQYF.

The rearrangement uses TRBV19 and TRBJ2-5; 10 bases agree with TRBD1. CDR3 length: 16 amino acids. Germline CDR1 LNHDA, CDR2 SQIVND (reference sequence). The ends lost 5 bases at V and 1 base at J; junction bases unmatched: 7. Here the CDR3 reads CASSGDRGLAQETQYF. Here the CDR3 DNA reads TGTGCCAGTAGTGGCGACAGGGGGCTAGCCCAAGAGACCCAGTACTTC.

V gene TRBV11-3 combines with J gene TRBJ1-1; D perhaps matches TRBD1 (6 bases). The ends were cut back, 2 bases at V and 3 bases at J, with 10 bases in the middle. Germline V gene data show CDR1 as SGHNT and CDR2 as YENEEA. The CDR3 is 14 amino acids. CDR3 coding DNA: TGTGCCAGCAGCTTATCAGGGGCGCACACTGAAGCTTTCTTT. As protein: CASSLSGAHTEAFF.

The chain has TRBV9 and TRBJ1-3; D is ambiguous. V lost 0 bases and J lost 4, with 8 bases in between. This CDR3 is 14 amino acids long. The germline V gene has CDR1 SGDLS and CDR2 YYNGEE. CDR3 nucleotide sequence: TGTGCCAGCAGCGTAGGAGGGTTGGGAAACACCATATATTTT. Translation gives CASSVGGLGNTIYF. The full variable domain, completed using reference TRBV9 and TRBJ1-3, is DSGVTQTPKHLITATGQRVTLRCSPRSGDLSVYWYQQSLDQGLQFLIQYYNGEERAKGNILERFSAQQFPDLHSELNLSSLELGDSALYFCASSVGGLGNTIYFGEGSWLTVV.

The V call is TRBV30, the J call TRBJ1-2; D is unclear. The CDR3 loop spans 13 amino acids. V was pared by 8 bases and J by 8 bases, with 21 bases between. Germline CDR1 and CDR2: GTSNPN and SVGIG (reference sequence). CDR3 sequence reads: CAGRRGGHYGYTF. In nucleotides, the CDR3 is TGTGCCGGTCGCCGGGGTGGGCATTACGGCTACACCTTC.

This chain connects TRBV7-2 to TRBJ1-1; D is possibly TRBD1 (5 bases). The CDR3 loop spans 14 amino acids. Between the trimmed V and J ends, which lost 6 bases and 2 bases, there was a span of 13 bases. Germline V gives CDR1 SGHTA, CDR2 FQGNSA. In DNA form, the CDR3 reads TGTGCCAGCAGGGTGACAGCAACAAACACTGAAGCTTTCTTT. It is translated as CASRVTATNTEAFF.

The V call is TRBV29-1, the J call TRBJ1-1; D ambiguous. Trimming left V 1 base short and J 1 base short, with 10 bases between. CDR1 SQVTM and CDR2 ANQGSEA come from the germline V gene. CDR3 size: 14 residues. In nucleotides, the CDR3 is TGCAGCGTTGAAGGACGAGGTGAGAACACTGAAGCTTTCTTT. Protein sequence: CSVEGRGENTEAFF.

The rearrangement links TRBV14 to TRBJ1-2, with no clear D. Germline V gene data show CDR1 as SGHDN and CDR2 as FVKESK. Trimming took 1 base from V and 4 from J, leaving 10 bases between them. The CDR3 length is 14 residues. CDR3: CASSQGRSGYGYTF. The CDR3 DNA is TGTGCCAGCAGCCAAGGAAGGTCGGGCTATGGCTACACCTTC.

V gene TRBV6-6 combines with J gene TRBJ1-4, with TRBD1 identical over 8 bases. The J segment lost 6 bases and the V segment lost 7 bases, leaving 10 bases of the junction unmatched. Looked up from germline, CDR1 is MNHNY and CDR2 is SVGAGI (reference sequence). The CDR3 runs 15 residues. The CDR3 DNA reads TGTGCCAGCACCAGACCGGGACAGGCCGATGAAAAACTGTTTTTT. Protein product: CASTRPGQADEKLFF.

The CDR3 nucleotides are TGCGCCAGCAGCTCCACAGAGTTCACAGATACGCAGTATTTT. As protein: CASSSTEFTDTQYF. The chain uses TRBV5-1 and TRBJ2-3; D not certain. The germline CDR1 and CDR2 sequences are SGHRS and YFSETQ. This CDR3 spans 14 amino acids. Trimming shortened V by 3 bases and J by 2 bases, and 10 bases separated the two germline ends.

This CDR3 reads CASLGQGGRYLEQYF. The CDR3 DNA reads as TGTGCCAGCCTGGGTCAGGGCGGCCGTTATTTGGAGCAGTACTTC. The rearrangement joins TRBV6-1 to TRBJ2-7; a weak D match, TRBD1 (5 bases). The CDR3 loop spans 15 amino acids. The V gene lost 8 bases and the J gene lost 7 bases, with 24 bases spanning the gap. Germline CDR1 MNHNS, CDR2 SASEGT.

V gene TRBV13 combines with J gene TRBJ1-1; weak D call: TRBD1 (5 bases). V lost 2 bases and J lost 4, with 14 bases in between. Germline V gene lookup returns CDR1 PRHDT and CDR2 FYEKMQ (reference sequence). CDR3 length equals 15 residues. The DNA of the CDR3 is TGTGCCAGCAGCTTAAGGTCAGGGTGGGCCACTGAAGCTTTCTTT. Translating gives CASSLRSGWATEAFF.